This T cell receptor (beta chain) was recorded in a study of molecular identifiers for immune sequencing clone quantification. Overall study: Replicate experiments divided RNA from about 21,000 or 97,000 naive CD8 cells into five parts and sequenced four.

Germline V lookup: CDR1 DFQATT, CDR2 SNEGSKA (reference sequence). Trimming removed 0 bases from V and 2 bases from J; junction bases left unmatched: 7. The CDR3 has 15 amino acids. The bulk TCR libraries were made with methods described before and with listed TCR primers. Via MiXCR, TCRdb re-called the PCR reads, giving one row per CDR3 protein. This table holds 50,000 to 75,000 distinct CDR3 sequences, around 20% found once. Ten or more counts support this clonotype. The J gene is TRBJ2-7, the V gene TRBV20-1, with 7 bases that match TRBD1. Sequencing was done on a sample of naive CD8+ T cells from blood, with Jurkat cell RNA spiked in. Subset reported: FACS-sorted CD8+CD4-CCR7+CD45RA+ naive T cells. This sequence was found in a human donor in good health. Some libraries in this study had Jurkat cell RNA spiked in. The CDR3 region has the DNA TGCAGTGCTAGAGATTTGGGACAGAGCGCCTACGAGCAGTACTTC. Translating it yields CSARDLGQSAYEQYF.